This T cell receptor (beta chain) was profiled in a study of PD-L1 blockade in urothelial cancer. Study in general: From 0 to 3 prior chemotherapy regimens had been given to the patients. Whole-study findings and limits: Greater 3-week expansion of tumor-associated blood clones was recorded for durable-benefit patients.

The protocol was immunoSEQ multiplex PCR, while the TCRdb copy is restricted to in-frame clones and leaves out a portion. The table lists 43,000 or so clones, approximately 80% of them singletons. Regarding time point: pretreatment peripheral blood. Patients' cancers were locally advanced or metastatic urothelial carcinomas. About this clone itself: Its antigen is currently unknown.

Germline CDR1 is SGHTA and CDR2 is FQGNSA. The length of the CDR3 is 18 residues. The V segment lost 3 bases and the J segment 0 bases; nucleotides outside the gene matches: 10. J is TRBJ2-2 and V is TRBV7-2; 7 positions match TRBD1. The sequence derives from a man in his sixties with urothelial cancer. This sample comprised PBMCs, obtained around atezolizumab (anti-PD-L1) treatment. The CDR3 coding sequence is TGTGCCAGCAGCTTGTTGAGGGGGCCGTTCGCGAACACCGGGGAGCTGTTTTTT. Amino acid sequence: CASSLLRGPFANTGELFF.